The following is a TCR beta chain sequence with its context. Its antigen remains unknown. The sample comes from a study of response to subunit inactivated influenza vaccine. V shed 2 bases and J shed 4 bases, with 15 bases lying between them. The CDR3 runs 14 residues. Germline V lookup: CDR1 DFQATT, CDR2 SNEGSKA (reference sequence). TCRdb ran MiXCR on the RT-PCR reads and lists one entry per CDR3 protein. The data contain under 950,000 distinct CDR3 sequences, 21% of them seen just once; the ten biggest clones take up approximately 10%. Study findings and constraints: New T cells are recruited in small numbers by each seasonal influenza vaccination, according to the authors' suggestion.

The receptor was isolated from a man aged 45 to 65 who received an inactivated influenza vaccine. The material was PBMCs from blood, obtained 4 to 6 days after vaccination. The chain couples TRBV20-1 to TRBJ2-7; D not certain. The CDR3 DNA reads TGCAGTGCTAGAAGAACCGGAATTCCTTACGAGCAGTACTTC. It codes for CSARRTGIPYEQYF.